The rows below give T cell receptor beta chains drawn from one sample of a study of shared clonotypes between healthy human individuals. Assay: immunoSEQ multiplex PCR; the TCRdb copy retains only in-frame clones and omits some. The sample yields 2 million to 2.5 million clones, approximately 94% seen once. Sequenced input: naive CD4+ T cells sorted from blood. These receptors were collected from a young man in good health. The CDR3 runs from the conserved cysteine through the conserved F or W. A D gene is named only where the DNA matches it firmly. Clone size appears in some rows only: once, few, many, or a class for an expanded clone.

v_call	j_call	clone_size	d_call	cdr3_nt	cdr3_aa
TRBV18	TRBJ1-6	-	-	TGTGCCAGCTCCGTGGGACGGGATAATTCAGCCCTCCACTTT	CASSVGRDNSALHF
TRBV28	TRBJ1-5	-	-	TGTGCCAGCAGTTTTAGTTTGAATCAGCCCCAGCATTTT	CASSFSLNQPQHF
TRBV11-2	TRBJ2-5	-	-	TGTGCCAGCAGCTTAGATTCGCGCTCACCCCTGTACTTC	CASSLDSRSPLYF
TRBV9	TRBJ1-1	-	-	TGTGCCAGCAGCGCCAGGGAGCTCGCCTCTGAAGCTTTCTTT	CASSARELASEAFF
TRBV2	TRBJ1-2	few	-	TGTGCCAGCAGTGAAGACGGGGGTGGCTATGGCTACACCTTC	CASSEDGGGYGYTF
TRBV18	TRBJ1-4	-	TRBD1	TGTGCCAGCTCACGCGGACAGGGCCTGGGTGAAAAACTGTTTTTT	CASSRGQGLGEKLFF
TRBV7-3	TRBJ1-2	-	TRBD1	TGTGCCAGCAGCGACATGGACAGGGCAGGCTACACCTTC	CASSDMDRAGYTF
TRBV7-2	TRBJ1-5	once	-	TGTGCCAGCAGCCCAGTCAATCAGCCCCAGCATTTT	CASSPVNQPQHF
TRBV7-6	TRBJ1-6	-	-	TGTGCCAGCAGCTTAGGGGGATTACCTAATTCACCCCTCCACTTT	CASSLGGLPNSPLHF
TRBV5-6	TRBJ2-2	-	-	TGTGCCAGCAGCTTGGACCGCGCCGCGGAGCTGTTTTTT	CASSLDRAAELFF